This is a list of T cell receptor beta chains from one sample in a study of T cells after yellow fever vaccination. In TCRdb, the 5' RACE reads were re-called with MiXCR into one record per CDR3 protein. Among around 500,000 distinct CDR3 sequences, about a fifth were seen once, and the ten largest hold about 16%. The sequencing here drew on PBMCs, taken approximately 22 days after the first yellow fever vaccination. These receptors came from a young man who received the YFV17D yellow fever vaccine. CDR3s include the opening cysteine and the closing phenylalanine or tryptophan. The order of the fields is V gene, J gene, D gene, clone size, CDR3 protein, CDR3 DNA. D genes are given only for firm matches. A clone size is listed for some rows: how often the clone was seen (once, few, many), or a class if it is expanded.

v_gene: TRBV12-3/TRBV12-4; j_gene: TRBJ1-1; d_gene: NA; abundance: NA; CDR3aa: CASSLMWGVNTEAFF; CDR3nt: TGTGCCAGCAGTTTAATGTGGGGCGTGAACACTGAAGCTTTCTTT
v_gene: TRBV20-1; j_gene: TRBJ2-7; d_gene: TRBD1; abundance: NA; CDR3aa: CSARGTGGWEQYF; CDR3nt: TGCAGTGCTAGGGGGACAGGGGGCTGGGAGCAGTACTTC
v_gene: TRBV7-2; j_gene: TRBJ2-2; d_gene: TRBD2; abundance: few; CDR3aa: CASSRTSGVPGELFF; CDR3nt: TGTGCCAGCAGCCGGACTAGCGGCGTACCCGGGGAGCTGTTTTTT
v_gene: TRBV4-3; j_gene: TRBJ1-3; d_gene: NA; abundance: NA; CDR3aa: CASSQVQGTTGNTIYF; CDR3nt: TGCGCCAGCAGCCAAGTTCAGGGAACTACTGGAAACACCATATATTTT
v_gene: TRBV7-2; j_gene: TRBJ1-1; d_gene: NA; abundance: NA; CDR3aa: CASSLYTGQLDTEAFF; CDR3nt: TGTGCCAGCAGCTTATATACGGGGCAGTTGGACACTGAAGCTTTCTTT
v_gene: TRBV7-2; j_gene: TRBJ2-3; d_gene: NA; abundance: NA; CDR3aa: CASSTAVASTDTQYF; CDR3nt: TGTGCCAGCAGCACCGCGGTGGCTAGCACAGATACGCAGTATTTT
v_gene: TRBV7-9; j_gene: TRBJ2-1; d_gene: NA; abundance: few; CDR3aa: CASTGRGLRNEQFF; CDR3nt: TGTGCCAGCACGGGCAGGGGTTTAAGAAATGAGCAGTTCTTC
v_gene: TRBV9; j_gene: TRBJ2-1; d_gene: TRBD2; abundance: few; CDR3aa: CASSGGGLQFF; CDR3nt: TGTGCCAGCAGCGGGGGAGGGTTGCAGTTCTTC
v_gene: TRBV5-1; j_gene: TRBJ1-1; d_gene: TRBD1; abundance: few; CDR3aa: CASSTGAYRENTEAFF; CDR3nt: TGCGCCAGCAGCACAGGGGCCTACCGAGAGAACACTGAAGCTTTCTTT
v_gene: TRBV7-3; j_gene: TRBJ2-4; d_gene: NA; abundance: NA; CDR3aa: CASSLSQGGLAKNIQYF; CDR3nt: TGTGCCAGCAGTTTAAGCCAGGGGGGATTAGCCAAAAACATTCAGTACTTC
v_gene: TRBV30; j_gene: TRBJ2-2; d_gene: NA; abundance: few; CDR3aa: CAWTRSTTGDGELFF; CDR3nt: TGTGCCTGGACCCGAAGCACAACGGGCGACGGGGAGCTGTTTTTT
v_gene: TRBV9; j_gene: TRBJ2-3; d_gene: NA; abundance: few; CDR3aa: CASSVGNGGTDTQYF; CDR3nt: TGTGCCAGCAGCGTAGGGAATGGTGGCACAGATACGCAGTATTTT
v_gene: TRBV7-9; j_gene: TRBJ2-3; d_gene: TRBD2; abundance: few; CDR3aa: CASSLVVLAGFTDTQYF; CDR3nt: TGTGCCAGCAGCTTAGTGGTCCTAGCGGGGTTCACAGATACGCAGTATTTT
v_gene: TRBV2; j_gene: TRBJ1-2; d_gene: NA; abundance: few; CDR3aa: CASSATQGYGYTF; CDR3nt: TGTGCCAGCAGTGCCACACAGGGTTATGGCTACACCTTC
v_gene: TRBV12-3/TRBV12-4; j_gene: TRBJ2-3; d_gene: NA; abundance: few; CDR3aa: CASSLALTDTQYF; CDR3nt: TGTGCCAGCAGTTTAGCGCTGACAGATACGCAGTATTTT
v_gene: TRBV7-2; j_gene: TRBJ2-7; d_gene: NA; abundance: few; CDR3aa: CASSLGYSEQYF; CDR3nt: TGTGCCAGCAGCTTAGGGTATAGTGAGCAGTACTTC
v_gene: TRBV5-8; j_gene: TRBJ2-3; d_gene: NA; abundance: NA; CDR3aa: CASSSGVYTDTQYF; CDR3nt: TGTGCCAGCAGTTCCGGGGTCTACACAGATACGCAGTATTTT
v_gene: TRBV4-3; j_gene: TRBJ1-5; d_gene: TRBD1; abundance: few; CDR3aa: CASSPWTGDNQPQHF; CDR3nt: TGCGCCAGCAGCCCCTGGACAGGGGATAATCAGCCCCAGCATTTT
v_gene: TRBV18; j_gene: TRBJ1-2; d_gene: NA; abundance: NA; CDR3aa: CASSPQGETGYGYTF; CDR3nt: TGTGCCAGCTCGCCTCAGGGAGAAACGGGATATGGCTACACCTTC
v_gene: TRBV4-3; j_gene: TRBJ2-1; d_gene: TRBD1; abundance: few; CDR3aa: CASSQVSPGTGNYNEQFF; CDR3nt: TGCGCCAGCAGCCAAGTTAGCCCCGGGACAGGGAACTACAATGAGCAGTTCTTC
v_gene: TRBV7-3; j_gene: TRBJ2-1; d_gene: TRBD2; abundance: few; CDR3aa: CASSLMGGSSYNEQFF; CDR3nt: TGTGCCAGCAGCTTAATGGGAGGGAGCTCCTACAATGAGCAGTTCTTC
v_gene: TRBV7-8; j_gene: TRBJ2-7; d_gene: NA; abundance: many; CDR3aa: CASSPENRGYTYEQYF; CDR3nt: TGTGCCAGCAGCCCCGAGAATAGAGGGTATACCTACGAGCAGTACTTC
v_gene: TRBV10-3; j_gene: TRBJ1-4; d_gene: NA; abundance: few; CDR3aa: CAISGQFDEKLFF; CDR3nt: TGTGCCATCAGCGGACAGTTTGATGAAAAACTGTTTTTT
v_gene: TRBV20-1; j_gene: TRBJ2-5; d_gene: NA; abundance: NA; CDR3aa: CSASPRLTEETQYF; CDR3nt: TGCAGTGCTAGTCCCAGACTGACAGAAGAGACCCAGTACTTC
v_gene: TRBV27; j_gene: TRBJ2-1; d_gene: NA; abundance: NA; CDR3aa: CASLKAGYNEQFF; CDR3nt: TGTGCCAGCCTGAAGGCAGGCTACAATGAGCAGTTCTTC
v_gene: TRBV24-1; j_gene: TRBJ2-1; d_gene: NA; abundance: few; CDR3aa: CATSSEASDNEQFF; CDR3nt: TGTGCCACCTCCAGTGAGGCCTCGGACAATGAGCAGTTCTTC
v_gene: TRBV9; j_gene: TRBJ2-1; d_gene: TRBD2; abundance: NA; CDR3aa: CASSADGRGAYNEQFF; CDR3nt: TGTGCCAGCAGCGCCGATGGGCGGGGGGCGTACAATGAGCAGTTCTTC
v_gene: TRBV7-2; j_gene: TRBJ1-2; d_gene: TRBD1; abundance: many; CDR3aa: CASRTRDSYGYTF; CDR3nt: TGTGCCAGCAGGACACGGGACAGCTATGGCTACACCTTC
v_gene: TRBV7-9; j_gene: TRBJ2-2; d_gene: NA; abundance: NA; CDR3aa: CASSLDWAGELFF; CDR3nt: TGTGCCAGCAGCTTAGACTGGGCCGGGGAGCTGTTTTTT
v_gene: TRBV7-2; j_gene: TRBJ2-7; d_gene: TRBD1; abundance: NA; CDR3aa: CASSLRLVGQGAYEQYF; CDR3nt: TGTGCCAGCAGCCTGCGGTTGGTGGGACAGGGCGCCTACGAGCAGTACTTC
v_gene: TRBV3-1; j_gene: TRBJ2-1; d_gene: NA; abundance: few; CDR3aa: CASSQDSSSRVEQFF; CDR3nt: TGTGCCAGCAGCCAAGATTCTTCTTCCCGGGTTGAGCAGTTCTTC
v_gene: TRBV6-5; j_gene: TRBJ2-3; d_gene: NA; abundance: few; CDR3aa: CASSYERSTDTQYF; CDR3nt: TGTGCCAGCAGTTACGAGCGGAGCACAGATACGCAGTATTTT
v_gene: TRBV4-3; j_gene: TRBJ2-1; d_gene: NA; abundance: few; CDR3aa: CASSPVEGQMLGNEQFF; CDR3nt: TGCGCCAGCAGCCCCGTGGAAGGGCAAATGTTAGGGAATGAGCAGTTCTTC
v_gene: TRBV7-9; j_gene: TRBJ2-3; d_gene: NA; abundance: many; CDR3aa: CASSSQMDTQYF; CDR3nt: TGTGCCAGCAGCTCCCAGATGGATACGCAGTATTTT
v_gene: TRBV7-9; j_gene: TRBJ1-1; d_gene: NA; abundance: few; CDR3aa: CASSLGEREAFF; CDR3nt: TGTGCCAGCAGCTTGGGGGAACGGGAAGCTTTCTTT
v_gene: TRBV7-2; j_gene: TRBJ2-5; d_gene: NA; abundance: NA; CDR3aa: CASSRQGLLRETQYF; CDR3nt: TGTGCCAGCAGCCGACAGGGACTTCTGCGGGAGACCCAGTACTTC
v_gene: TRBV29-1; j_gene: TRBJ2-1; d_gene: NA; abundance: once; CDR3aa: CSVVVAGFNDEQFF; CDR3nt: TGCAGCGTTGTCGTGGCAGGGTTCAACGATGAGCAGTTCTTC
v_gene: TRBV20-1; j_gene: TRBJ1-5; d_gene: TRBD1; abundance: few; CDR3aa: CSALRRTGEEPQHF; CDR3nt: TGCAGTGCTCTGCGAAGGACAGGCGAAGAGCCCCAGCATTTT
v_gene: TRBV30; j_gene: TRBJ2-1; d_gene: NA; abundance: few; CDR3aa: CAWRHHRGRSYNEQFF; CDR3nt: TGTGCCTGGAGACATCACCGGGGGCGCTCCTACAATGAGCAGTTCTTC
v_gene: TRBV7-8; j_gene: TRBJ2-1; d_gene: TRBD2; abundance: few; CDR3aa: CASKLAGGYRDEQFF; CDR3nt: TGTGCCAGCAAACTAGCGGGGGGTTACAGGGATGAGCAGTTCTTC
v_gene: TRBV11-2; j_gene: TRBJ1-2; d_gene: NA; abundance: few; CDR3aa: CASSLAGTEVHTF; CDR3nt: TGTGCCAGCAGCCTGGCCGGGACCGAGGTACACACCTTC
v_gene: TRBV12-3/TRBV12-4; j_gene: TRBJ2-1; d_gene: NA; abundance: many; CDR3aa: CASSYISGYNEQFF; CDR3nt: TGTGCCAGCAGCTACATTTCGGGCTACAATGAGCAGTTCTTC
v_gene: TRBV7-9; j_gene: TRBJ2-7; d_gene: NA; abundance: NA; CDR3aa: CASSLAGLAREQYF; CDR3nt: TGTGCCAGCAGCTTAGCAGGGCTGGCGCGGGAGCAGTACTTC
v_gene: TRBV6-5; j_gene: TRBJ1-2; d_gene: NA; abundance: few; CDR3aa: CASSYSVPGGYTF; CDR3nt: TGTGCCAGCAGTTACTCGGTCCCAGGAGGCTACACCTTC
v_gene: TRBV29-1; j_gene: TRBJ2-3; d_gene: NA; abundance: few; CDR3aa: CSVGSRDTQYF; CDR3nt: TGCAGCGTTGGGAGTAGGGATACGCAGTATTTT
v_gene: TRBV5-1; j_gene: TRBJ1-6; d_gene: TRBD1; abundance: few; CDR3aa: CASSLVLDRGSPLHF; CDR3nt: TGCGCCAGCAGCTTGGTTCTGGACAGGGGTTCACCCCTCCACTTT
v_gene: TRBV9; j_gene: TRBJ2-3; d_gene: NA; abundance: NA; CDR3aa: CASSVADGGPGTQYF; CDR3nt: TGTGCCAGCAGCGTAGCTGATGGGGGCCCCGGGACGCAGTATTTT
v_gene: TRBV6-1; j_gene: TRBJ2-2; d_gene: NA; abundance: few; CDR3aa: CASSPGQDTGELFF; CDR3nt: TGTGCCAGCAGTCCGGGACAAGACACCGGGGAGCTGTTTTTT
v_gene: TRBV9; j_gene: TRBJ2-5; d_gene: NA; abundance: NA; CDR3aa: CASSVAVGPETQYF; CDR3nt: TGTGCCAGCAGCGTAGCTGTAGGGCCGGAGACCCAGTACTTC
v_gene: TRBV20-1; j_gene: TRBJ2-7; d_gene: NA; abundance: NA; CDR3aa: CSASDRFAWASYEQYF; CDR3nt: TGCAGTGCTAGTGATAGGTTCGCTTGGGCATCCTACGAGCAGTACTTC
v_gene: TRBV4-1; j_gene: TRBJ2-1; d_gene: NA; abundance: NA; CDR3aa: CASSQPGRRTYNEQFF; CDR3nt: TGCGCCAGCAGCCAGCCGGGCCGGAGAACCTACAATGAGCAGTTCTTC
v_gene: TRBV20-1; j_gene: TRBJ1-1; d_gene: NA; abundance: NA; CDR3aa: CSARRGAGTEAFF; CDR3nt: TGCAGTGCTAGAAGGGGGGCTGGAACTGAAGCTTTCTTT
v_gene: TRBV6-1; j_gene: TRBJ2-3; d_gene: TRBD2; abundance: NA; CDR3aa: CASSPRRGAGGPSTDTQYF; CDR3nt: TGTGCCAGCAGTCCCCGCCGGGGCGCGGGGGGGCCTAGCACAGATACGCAGTATTTT
v_gene: TRBV2; j_gene: TRBJ2-7; d_gene: NA; abundance: NA; CDR3aa: CASTPTVPSYEQYF; CDR3nt: TGTGCCAGCACCCCGACAGTACCCTCCTACGAGCAGTACTTC
v_gene: TRBV4-2; j_gene: TRBJ2-5; d_gene: NA; abundance: many; CDR3aa: CASSQGFSATVLHETQYF; CDR3nt: TGTGCCAGCAGCCAAGGATTTAGCGCCACAGTACTACACGAGACCCAGTACTTC
v_gene: TRBV4-1; j_gene: TRBJ2-2; d_gene: TRBD2; abundance: NA; CDR3aa: CASSSGTSGVSGELFF; CDR3nt: TGCGCCAGCAGCTCTGGGACTAGCGGGGTTTCCGGGGAGCTGTTTTTT
v_gene: TRBV5-4; j_gene: TRBJ2-2; d_gene: TRBD1; abundance: NA; CDR3aa: CAIKRDRGNTGELFF; CDR3nt: TGTGCCATAAAAAGGGACAGGGGCAACACCGGGGAGCTGTTTTTT
v_gene: TRBV5-5; j_gene: TRBJ1-3; d_gene: NA; abundance: NA; CDR3aa: CASSLGGDIRNTIYF; CDR3nt: TGTGCCAGCAGCTTGGGAGGGGATATACGAAACACCATATATTTT
v_gene: TRBV11-2; j_gene: TRBJ2-5; d_gene: NA; abundance: NA; CDR3aa: CASSIPGGPETQYF; CDR3nt: TGTGCCAGCAGCATCCCCGGGGGGCCGGAGACCCAGTACTTC
v_gene: TRBV7-3; j_gene: TRBJ2-1; d_gene: TRBD1; abundance: NA; CDR3aa: CASSLWGQGDNEQFF; CDR3nt: TGTGCCAGCAGCTTATGGGGACAGGGGGACAATGAGCAGTTCTTC